Given below is one T cell receptor beta chain in context. The antigen is undetermined. Produced via immunoSEQ multiplex PCR; TCRdb's table is partial and in-frame only. The table records 65,000 to 85,000 clones, approximately 90% of them present only once. CDR3 size: 16 residues. V lost 2 bases to trimming and J lost 3 bases; unmatched junction nucleotides: 4. Germline-derived CDR1 and CDR2 are WSHSY and SAAADI. The data are from a study of OX40 agonist ivuxolimab in advanced cancers. Study context: Ivuxolimab, which is an agonistic anti-OX40 (CD134) antibody, was administered to the patients. Age averaged approximately 60 years (range about 23 to 80), and around 87% were male.

Study-level results: Clonal expansion from baseline to week 6 occurred in both CD4+ and CD8+ T cells. On average, CD8+ T cells showed a greater number of expanded clones than CD4+.

Source: CD4+ or CD8+ T cells sorted from blood, taken in a trial of the OX40 agonist ivuxolimab. This chain uses TRBV10-2 with TRBJ2-1; 10 positions match TRBD1. The receptor comes from an adult with an advanced solid tumor such as melanoma, head and neck, liver or kidney cancer. CDR3 sequence reads: CASSEEGQGHYNEQFF. CDR3 sequence (DNA): TGCGCCAGCAGTGAGGAGGGACAGGGGCACTACAATGAGCAGTTCTTC.